The 26 T cell receptor beta chains below all came from one sample that was sequenced in a study of CD8+ T cells in alopecia areata. Extraction and reverse transcription of RNA yielded cDNA as the sequencing template. TCRdb's table, derived via immunoSEQ multiplex PCR, lists solely in-frame clones and lacks some. The sample comprises approximately 100,000 clones, roughly 53% of which are singletons, and around 8.8% rests with the top ten. Sequencing used CD4+ T cells sorted from blood. These receptors were collected from a human donor in good health.

This clone was detected a few times. The rearrangement joins TRBV30 to TRBJ1-2; D is perhaps TRBD1 (6 bases). The CDR3 covers 14 residues. Germline CDR1 GTSNPN, CDR2 SVGIG (reference sequence). V was trimmed by 5 bases and J by 0 bases, leaving 13 bases between them. In DNA form, the CDR3 reads TGTGCCTGGGCGAGGGACATTTCTAACTATGGCTACACCTTC. Translating it yields CAWARDISNYGYTF.

This clone was observed a handful of times. The chain is built from TRBV29-1 and TRBJ2-3; D gene unclear. Germline V lookup: CDR1 SQVTM, CDR2 ANQGSEA. The CDR3 length is 13 residues. V lost 2 bases and J 0 bases, leaving 6 bases between the germline ends. In DNA, the CDR3 is TGCAGCGTTGAAACCCTCAGCACAGATACGCAGTATTTT. It specifies CSVETLSTDTQYF.

The V gene is TRBV30, the J gene TRBJ2-2, with D perhaps matching TRBD2 (5 bases). The germline V gene encodes CDR1 GTSNPN and CDR2 SVGIG (reference sequence). Trimming shortened V by 0 bases and J by 10 bases, and 9 bases separated the two germline ends. The CDR3 loop spans 12 amino acids. CDR3 residues: CAWSVRGMELFF. CDR3 DNA: TGTGCCTGGAGTGTACGGGGTATGGAGCTGTTTTTT.

This clone was counted only a few times. J is TRBJ2-5 and V is TRBV5-1; D ambiguous. CDR1 is SGHRS, CDR2 YFSETQ, per germline. With 4 bases removed from V and 2 bases from J, the gap between germline ends came to 9 bases. The CDR3 is 13 residues long. The CDR3 protein is CASSRSPQETQYF. CDR3 nucleotides: TGCGCCAGCAGCCGTTCCCCGCAAGAGACCCAGTACTTC.

This clone was counted only a few times. The rearrangement uses TRBV10-3 and TRBJ1-4; unclear D gene. V gave up 6 bases and J gave up 0 bases, with 5 bases separating them. The germline gives CDR1 ENHRY, CDR2 SYGVKD. CDR3 length: 13 residues. The CDR3 is CAIRSATNEKLFF. The CDR3 nucleotides read TGTGCCATCAGGAGTGCAACTAATGAAAAACTGTTTTTT.

The chain is built from TRBV6-6 and TRBJ1-2; no firm D call. V was cut by 5 bases and J by 4 bases, with 11 bases left in between. The germline CDR1 and CDR2 sequences are MNHNY and SVGAGI (reference sequence). The CDR3 runs to 13 residues. For the CDR3, the DNA is TGTGCCAGCAGTCCGGGAGCCCTCTATGGCTACACCTTC. As protein: CASSPGALYGYTF.

This clone was observed a few times. V and J are TRBV10-3 and TRBJ2-3, with 8 positions matching TRBD2. The CDR3 is 16 amino acids. Germline CDR1 ENHRY, CDR2 SYGVKD. V was clipped by 3 bases and J by 1 base; unmatched bases: 6. CDR3 amino acids: CAISEPGGPRTDTQYF. CDR3 in DNA: TGTGCCATCAGTGAACCGGGGGGGCCGCGCACAGATACGCAGTATTTT.

The chain uses TRBV18 and TRBJ2-5; D ambiguous. CDR3 size: 12 residues. V lost 3 bases to trimming and J lost 3 bases, with 5 bases between them. The germline V gene has CDR1 KGHSH and CDR2 LQKENI. The CDR3 nucleotides are TGTGCCAGCTCACCCCTGGAAGAGACCCAGTACTTC. It encodes CASSPLEETQYF.

This chain joins TRBV7-8 and TRBJ2-7; 7 nucleotides agree with TRBD1. Germline V gene lookup returns CDR1 SGHVS and CDR2 FQNEAQ. V lost 1 base and J lost 6; bases outside the gene matches: 6. This CDR3 contains 14 residues. CDR3 in amino acids: CASSLGDSSLEQYF. The CDR3 nucleotides read TGTGCCAGCAGCTTAGGGGACAGCTCCCTCGAGCAGTACTTC.

This clone was seen a few times. The chain couples TRBV29-1 to TRBJ2-2; TRBD2 agrees at 7 bases. V lost 5 bases and J lost 7; bases outside the gene matches: 16. The CDR3 totals 16 residues. Looked up from germline, CDR1 is SQVTM and CDR2 is ANQGSEA. CDR3 nucleotides: TGCAGCGTTACCTCCTGGGCGGGGGTCACTGGCGGGGAGCTGTTTTTT. Translated, it gives CSVTSWAGVTGGELFF.

The rearrangement uses TRBV30 and TRBJ1-5, with D possibly TRBD1 on 6 matching bases. The germline V gene has CDR1 GTSNPN and CDR2 SVGIG (reference sequence). Trimming cost V 3 bases and J 6 bases, with 15 bases left between them. The CDR3 has 14 amino acids. CDR3 DNA sequence: TGTGCCTGGAGGGAACAGGGTTCAGGTCAGCCCCAGCATTTT. It encodes CAWREQGSGQPQHF. Full variable domain (rest looked up from reference TRBV30 and TRBJ1-5): SQTIHQWPATLVQPVGSPLSLECTVEGTSNPNLYWYRQAAGRGLQLLFYSVGIGQISSEVPQNLSASRPQDRQFILSSKKLLLSDSGFYLCAWREQGSGQPQHFGDGTRLSIL.

The rearrangement joins TRBV7-8 to TRBJ2-4; D possibly uses TRBD1 or TRBD2 (6 bases each). Germline V gives CDR1 SGHVS, CDR2 FQNEAQ. The CDR3 runs to 16 residues. Trimming left V 3 bases short and J 1 base short, with 13 bases between. This CDR3 reads CASSLRGAVAKNIQYF. The DNA for the CDR3 is TGTGCCAGCAGCTTGAGGGGGGCCGTCGCCAAAAACATTCAGTACTTC.

The chain joins TRBV28 to TRBJ1-2; no definite D call. CDR1 is MDHEN and CDR2 is SYDVKM in the germline V gene. The ends were cut back, 6 bases at V and 1 base at J, with 9 bases in the middle. The CDR3 runs to 13 residues. This chain's CDR3 is CASSRQVNYGYTF. In DNA, the CDR3 is TGTGCCAGCAGCCGGCAGGTTAACTATGGCTACACCTTC.

The V and J genes are TRBV30 and TRBJ1-1; TRBD1 agrees at 10 bases. The CDR3 covers 15 residues. The ends lost 2 bases at V and 0 bases at J; junction bases unmatched: 3. CDR1 and CDR2 from the germline V gene are GTSNPN and SVGIG (reference sequence). The CDR3 sequence: CAWSSGQGLNTEAFF. CDR3 in DNA: TGTGCCTGGAGTTCGGGACAGGGGTTGAACACTGAAGCTTTCTTT.

This chain uses TRBV29-1 with TRBJ1-1; D is perhaps TRBD1 (5 bases). Trimming left V 7 bases short and J 2 bases short, with 11 bases between. The CDR3 is 12 amino acids. Looked up from germline, CDR1 is SQVTM and CDR2 is ANQGSEA. The CDR3 loop is CSAQEFNTEAFF. The DNA of the CDR3 is TGCAGCGCACAGGAATTTAACACTGAAGCTTTCTTT. The variable domain in full, with the rest retrieved from reference TRBV29-1 and TRBJ1-1, is SAVISQKPSRDICQRGTSLTIQCQVDSQVTMMFWYRQQPGQSLTLIATANQGSEATYESGFVIDKFPISRPNLTFSTLTVSNMSPEDSSIYLCSAQEFNTEAFFGQGTRLTVV.

The V call is TRBV6-5, the J call TRBJ1-2; 8 positions match TRBD1. CDR3 length equals 13 residues. In germline, CDR1 is MNHEY, CDR2 SVGAGI. J was trimmed by 7 bases and V by 7 bases; bases with no gene match: 8. In DNA, the CDR3 is TGTGCCAGCACCGAGGACAGGGCGTTTGGCTACACCTTC. Translation gives CASTEDRAFGYTF.

A few counts support this clone. The rearrangement joins TRBV9 to TRBJ2-3; 7 bases agree with TRBD1. The CDR3 covers 16 residues. Germline V gene lookup returns CDR1 SGDLS and CDR2 YYNGEE. The trim removed 2 bases at V and 4 bases at J, leaving 10 bases unmatched. This chain's CDR3 is CASSVNQGERADTQYF. The CDR3 bases are TGTGCCAGCAGCGTCAACCAGGGGGAAAGAGCAGATACGCAGTATTTT.

The rearrangement joins TRBV27 to TRBJ2-2; TRBD2 might be the D (6 bases). The CDR3 runs 15 residues. V lost 7 bases to trimming and J lost 0 bases, with 12 bases between them. Germline loops: CDR1 MNHEY, CDR2 SMNVEV (reference sequence). The CDR3 here is CASKLAGPNTGELFF. CDR3 coding DNA: TGTGCCAGCAAACTTGCGGGGCCGAACACCGGGGAGCTGTTTTTT.

This clone was picked up one time. This specimen includes other DNA sequences encoding the same CDR3. The rearrangement links TRBV15 to TRBJ2-5; 7 bases are a match to TRBD1. CDR3 length: 14 residues. Germline-derived CDR1 and CDR2 are LNHNV and YYDKDF (reference sequence). J was trimmed by 5 bases and V by 0 bases; bases with no gene match: 3. CDR3 region: CATSRDRGRETQYF. CDR3 in DNA: TGTGCCACCAGCAGAGATAGGGGGCGGGAGACCCAGTACTTC.

This clone was picked up one time. Other DNA sequences within the sample encode an identical CDR3. This chain uses TRBV5-6 with TRBJ1-5; D possibly corresponds to TRBD1 (6 bases). V was pared by 2 bases and J by 4 bases, with 10 bases between. This CDR3 spans 14 amino acids. Per the germline V gene, CDR1 is SGHDT and CDR2 is YYEEEE. The CDR3 protein is CASSFQGRNQPQHF. CDR3 bases: TGTGCCAGCAGCTTCCAGGGGCGGAATCAGCCCCAGCATTTT.

This clone was seen more than once but under ten times. J is TRBJ2-1 and V is TRBV29-1, with D uncertain. This CDR3 contains 12 residues. Looked up from germline, CDR1 is SQVTM and CDR2 is ANQGSEA. The V gene lost 5 bases and the J gene lost 9 bases, with 14 bases spanning the gap. The chain's CDR3 is CSVPHFKGEQFF. DNA for the CDR3: TGCAGCGTTCCCCACTTCAAGGGTGAGCAGTTCTTC.

The chain links TRBV6-5 to TRBJ1-1, with TRBD1 identical over 7 bases. CDR1 and CDR2 from the germline V gene are MNHEY and SVGAGI. This CDR3 is 14 amino acids long. Trimming cost V 5 bases and J 2 bases; bases outside gene matches: 5. In DNA, the CDR3 is TGTGCCAGCAGTACCCGACAGGGAAACACTGAAGCTTTCTTT. This gives the protein CASSTRQGNTEAFF.

The rearrangement links TRBV29-1 to TRBJ2-1, with a possible D match to TRBD2 (5 bases). Between the trimmed V and J ends, which lost 4 bases and 5 bases, there was a span of 12 bases. CDR1 is SQVTM and CDR2 is ANQGSEA in the germline V gene. The CDR3 extends over 13 amino acids. This CDR3 reads CSVGAVRNNEQFF. In nucleotides, the CDR3 is TGCAGCGTTGGAGCGGTCAGAAACAATGAGCAGTTCTTC.

A few counts support this clone. V usage is TRBV7-2 and J usage is TRBJ1-2, with 7 bases identical to TRBD1. Germline lookup yields CDR1 SGHTA and CDR2 FQGNSA. Trimming cost V 5 bases and J 4 bases; bases outside gene matches: 4. The CDR3 runs 13 residues. The CDR3 bases are TGTGCCAGCAGCACCGGGACAGCCTATGGCTACACCTTC. It encodes CASSTGTAYGYTF.

J is TRBJ2-3 and V is TRBV25-1; D might be TRBD1 (5 bases). Germline V gene data show CDR1 as MGHDK and CDR2 as SYGVNS. Trimming stripped 5 bases from V and 4 bases from J, with 25 bases between. CDR3 length equals 18 residues. The CDR3 DNA follows: TGTGCCAGCAGTCGATCCTACCCCACAGGAATCGCGGCAGATACGCAGTATTTT. Encoded protein: CASSRSYPTGIAADTQYF.

The chain joins TRBV10-3 to TRBJ2-3; a weak D match, TRBD2 (7 bases). Deletions cut 3 bases from V and 2 bases from J, with 15 bases between. The germline CDR1 and CDR2 sequences are ENHRY and SYGVKD. The CDR3 consists of 16 residues. The CDR3 loop is CAISDPGGRLTDTQYF. The CDR3 DNA reads TGTGCCATCAGTGACCCGGGGGGCCGACTCACAGATACGCAGTATTTT.